Listed below are T cell receptor beta chains from one sample, sequenced in a study of shared clonotypes between healthy human individuals. The method was immunoSEQ multiplex PCR; TCRdb's version includes in-frame clones alone and lacks a portion of them. The sample consists of around 500,000 clones, roughly three quarters of them appearing once. Sequencing was done on a sample of PBMCs. Receptors originate from a woman in her 40s in good health. Some clones in this sample may be carry-over from other donors' samples. CDR3s include the opening cysteine and the closing phenylalanine or tryptophan. Each record gives: V gene, D gene, clone size, J gene, CDR3 DNA, CDR3 protein. A D gene is named only where the DNA matches it firmly. Clone sizes are given selectively: once, few, many, or a class where the clone is expanded.

TRBV18	TRBD1	.	TRBJ1-4	TGTGCCAGCTCACCACAACCAGGGGGAGCTGAAAAACTGTTTTTT	CASSPQPGGAEKLFF
TRBV28	TRBD2	.	TRBJ2-2	TGTGCCAGCAGTTTGAGCCCGGGGACTAGCGGAAACACCGGGGAGCTGTTTTTT	CASSLSPGTSGNTGELFF
TRBV7-2	.	.	TRBJ1-2	TGTGCCAGCAGCTTAGCTCCCCACCCCCGTGAGGGTGGCTACACCTTC	CASSLAPHPREGGYTF
TRBV2	.	.	TRBJ1-2	TGTGCCAGCAGTGACCCGGGGGAGGCCTTACTTAACTATGGCTACACCTTC	CASSDPGEALLNYGYTF
TRBV5-6	.	.	TRBJ1-5	TGTGCCAGCAGCTTGGCCGGGGCCGAGGAGAATCAGCCCCAGCATTTT	CASSLAGAEENQPQHF
TRBV19	.	.	TRBJ2-5	TGTGCCAGTAGTCCCGGACACCTCCAAGAGACCCAGTACTTC	CASSPGHLQETQYF
TRBV5-8	.	.	TRBJ2-7	TGTGCCAGCAGCTTAGGCCCGATGAGCTCCTACGAGCAGTACTTC	CASSLGPMSSYEQYF
TRBV5-1	.	.	TRBJ1-3	TGCGCCAGCAGCCCCGGGGGCCCCGGAAACACCATATATTTT	CASSPGGPGNTIYF
TRBV5-4	TRBD2	few	TRBJ2-2	TGTGCCAGCAGCCCAAGGACTAGCGGGAGGGCCGGGGAGCTGTTTTTT	CASSPRTSGRAGELFF
TRBV9	TRBD2	.	TRBJ2-1	TGTGCCAGCAGCGTAAAACTAGCGGGAGTAGGAAACAATGAGCAGTTCTTC	CASSVKLAGVGNNEQFF
TRBV7-3	TRBD1	.	TRBJ2-5	TGTGCCAGCAGCCCCTCAGGGGGCGGAGAGACCCAGTACTTC	CASSPSGGGETQYF
TRBV27	.	many	TRBJ2-7	TGTGCCAGCAGTTCGAGACTAGAAGGCGAGCAGTACTTC	CASSSRLEGEQYF
TRBV9	.	.	TRBJ2-1	TGTGCCAGCAGCCCCCGTCGGGACGTACACAATGAGCAGTTCTTC	CASSPRRDVHNEQFF
TRBV14	.	.	TRBJ1-1	TGTGCCAGCGCCCCCTTTTTCAACACTGAAGCTTTCTTT	CASAPFFNTEAFF
TRBV30	.	.	TRBJ2-5	TGTGCCTGGAGTGCGGGACTTTCACAAGAGACCCAGTACTTC	CAWSAGLSQETQYF
TRBV10-3	.	few	TRBJ2-7	TGTGCCATCAGTGAGGGACTCGCCTACGAGCAGTACTTC	CAISEGLAYEQYF
TRBV29-1	TRBD2	.	TRBJ2-7	TGCAGCGTGACCACTCCGGGACTAGCGTACGAGCAGTACTTC	CSVTTPGLAYEQYF
TRBV5-4	.	.	TRBJ1-4	TGTGCCAGCAGCGCGGTGGGGGGAGGAGATGAAAAACTGTTTTTT	CASSAVGGGDEKLFF
TRBV28	TRBD1	few	TRBJ1-1	TGTGCCAGCAGCACGGGACAGGGGGACACTGAAGCTTTCTTT	CASSTGQGDTEAFF
TRBV7-7	.	few	TRBJ2-7	TGTGCTAGCAGCCGAACGGACGGGTCCGAGCAGTACTTC	CASSRTDGSEQYF
TRBV4-1	.	.	TRBJ2-6	TGCGCCAGCAGTAACTCGGGCCAGCCCCGGTCTGGGGCCAACGTCCTGACTTTC	CASSNSGQPRSGANVLTF
TRBV5-4	.	.	TRBJ2-7	TGTGCCAGCAGCTTCGTTGGTGGGTCAGCCGAGCAGTACTTC	CASSFVGGSAEQYF
TRBV18	TRBD2	.	TRBJ2-3	TGTGCCAGCTCACCGCCGGGAGCGGGAGTATTTCATACGCAGTATTTT	CASSPPGAGVFHTQYF
TRBV28	.	.	TRBJ2-3	TGTGCCAGCAGCTCCCCGTCCGGATACACAGATACGCAGTATTTT	CASSSPSGYTDTQYF
TRBV29-1	TRBD1	.	TRBJ2-7	TGCAGCGTTGGACAGGGGGTTTCCTACGAGCAGTACTTC	CSVGQGVSYEQYF
TRBV5-5	.	few	TRBJ2-7	TGTGCCAGCAGCTTGGCTCCGGGGGCGCGTTCCGAGCAGTACTTC	CASSLAPGARSEQYF
TRBV30	.	.	TRBJ2-7	TGTGCCTGGAGTCTGCTTACCTACGAGCAGTACTTC	CAWSLLTYEQYF
TRBV30	.	.	TRBJ2-3	TGTGCCTGGCGCAGGGGAGGGGGGGGAGATACGCAGTATTTT	CAWRRGGGGDTQYF
TRBV7-2	.	once	TRBJ1-2	TGTGCCAGCGTTGCTCAACAGGGTCTCGTTGGCTACACCTTC	CASVAQQGLVGYTF
TRBV18	.	.	TRBJ1-1	TGTGCCAGCTCACAGGGCATGAACACTGAAGCTTTCTTT	CASSQGMNTEAFF
TRBV19	.	.	TRBJ1-3	TGTGCCAGTAGCTCGGGACGCAAAAACACCATATATTTT	CASSSGRKNTIYF
TRBV7-3	.	.	TRBJ2-2	TGTGCCAGCAGCCTGGACAGCGACCTTAACACCGGGGAGCTGTTTTTT	CASSLDSDLNTGELFF
TRBV5-4	.	.	TRBJ2-5	TGTGCCAGCAGCCCCGCAGGGGGACTTCAAGAGACCCAGTACTTC	CASSPAGGLQETQYF
TRBV10-1	TRBD2	few	TRBJ2-3	TGCGCCAGCAGCCCTCGGCCACTAGCGGCGGGCGGTACGCAGTATTTT	CASSPRPLAAGGTQYF
TRBV5-4	.	.	TRBJ2-1	TGTGCCAGCAGTCGCGGGACCAGCAATGAGCAGTTCTTC	CASSRGTSNEQFF
TRBV7-3	.	.	TRBJ2-2	TGTGCCAGCAGCTTAACGGCCAGGGCTCAATCGGGGGAGCTGTTTTTT	CASSLTARAQSGELFF
TRBV28	.	.	TRBJ1-3	TGTGCCAGCAGCCCGCCTGGGGCACCTTACTCTGGAAACACCATATATTTT	CASSPPGAPYSGNTIYF
TRBV7-8	.	.	TRBJ2-1	TGTGCCAGCAGCTTAGCTGGCCAGACTAGAGGAGAGCAGTTCTTC	CASSLAGQTRGEQFF
TRBV5-1	.	.	TRBJ2-4	TGCGCCAGCAGCCCTACGAGGCTTGGGATTGAAGACAAAAACATTCAGTACTTC	CASSPTRLGIEDKNIQYF
TRBV4-2	TRBD2	.	TRBJ2-1	TGTGCCAGCAGCCAGAGGGAGGCTAGCGGCTACAATGAGCAGTTCTTC	CASSQREASGYNEQFF
TRBV28	.	few	TRBJ1-1	TGTGCCAGCAGTCTGACAGTGAACACTGAAGCTTTCTTT	CASSLTVNTEAFF
TRBV6-4	.	once	TRBJ2-1	TGTGCCAGCAGTGACTCGAGTGGAAGAAATGAGCAGTTCTTC	CASSDSSGRNEQFF
TRBV5-1	TRBD2	.	TRBJ2-7	TGCGCCAGCAGCTGGACCGGGACTAGGGTCTACGAGCAGTACTTC	CASSWTGTRVYEQYF
TRBV19	.	.	TRBJ2-1	TGTGCCAGTAGTCCCCGAAAAGCGCGGTACAATGAGCAGTTCTTC	CASSPRKARYNEQFF
TRBV27	.	.	TRBJ2-1	TGTGCCAGCAGTTTAAGTTCCTACAATGAGCAGTTCTTC	CASSLSSYNEQFF
TRBV6-9	.	once	TRBJ1-6	TGTGCCAGCAACCCGCCGCTATATAATTCACCCCTCCACTTT	CASNPPLYNSPLHF
TRBV5-4	TRBD2	.	TRBJ2-7	TGTGCCAGCAGCTCCGGGACTAGCGACCACGAGCAGTACTTC	CASSSGTSDHEQYF
TRBV7-6	.	.	TRBJ2-2	TGTGCCAGCAGCCATAGAGAGACCGGGGAGCTGTTTTTT	CASSHRETGELFF
TRBV30	.	.	TRBJ1-1	TGTGCCTGGGCGCAGGGGCCTGGCACTGAAGCTTTCTTT	CAWAQGPGTEAFF
TRBV7-2	.	few	TRBJ1-5	TGTGCCAGCAGCGTTAGTGGCAATCAGCCCCAGCATTTT	CASSVSGNQPQHF
TRBV29-1	TRBD1	.	TRBJ1-2	TGCAGCGTTCGCGACAGGGACTATGGCTACACCTTC	CSVRDRDYGYTF
TRBV9	TRBD2	.	TRBJ2-1	TGTGCCAGCAGCGTAGCCCCTGCGGGACTAGCGGGAGAGGGTGAGCAGTTCTTC	CASSVAPAGLAGEGEQFF
TRBV29-1	.	.	TRBJ1-5	TGCAGCGCTCGGGTCGGAGGACCTAATCAGCCCCAGCATTTT	CSARVGGPNQPQHF
TRBV29-1	TRBD2	.	TRBJ2-1	TGCAGCGTAAACGGACTAGCGGGGTACAATGAGCAGTTCTTC	CSVNGLAGYNEQFF